Below are 30 T cell receptor beta chains sequenced from a single sample in a study of shared clonotypes between healthy human individuals. TCRdb keeps only in-frame clones here, not all; method: immunoSEQ multiplex PCR. The table shows under 850,000 clones, with 72% occurring only once. The specimen sequenced was memory CD4+ T cells sorted from blood. Indicated subset: CD45RA-negative fraction. These receptors all come from a woman aged 25-40 years in good health.

The chain carries TRBV25-1 and TRBJ2-3; weak D call: TRBD1 (6 bases). In germline, CDR1 is MGHDK, CDR2 SYGVNS. V dropped 4 bases and J dropped 12 bases, with 14 bases sitting between them. The CDR3 loop spans 12 amino acids. CDR3 protein: CASSALPGAQYF. Here the CDR3 DNA reads TGTGCCAGCAGTGCCCTGCCAGGGGCCCAGTATTTT.

The chain employs TRBV14 and TRBJ2-2, with D hard to call. Germline V gene lookup returns CDR1 SGHDN and CDR2 FVKESK. This CDR3 is built from 15 residues. V was trimmed by 0 bases and J by 3 bases, leaving 8 bases between them. CDR3 region: CASSQDVSYTGELFF. CDR3 in DNA: TGTGCCAGCAGCCAAGATGTGAGTTACACCGGGGAGCTGTTTTTT.

This clone was seen once. The chain joins TRBV15 to TRBJ1-2; no definite D call. The V and J ends lost 3 bases and 6 bases respectively, with 17 bases between them. This CDR3 is 15 amino acids long. The germline V gene has CDR1 LNHNV and CDR2 YYDKDF (reference sequence). The DNA for the CDR3 is TGTGCCACCAGCAGGATAAAGGACTCATTGGATGGCTACACCTTC. It is translated as CATSRIKDSLDGYTF.

The rearrangement links TRBV5-1 to TRBJ2-5; weak D call: TRBD1 (6 bases). The germline V gene encodes CDR1 SGHRS and CDR2 YFSETQ. The CDR3 loop spans 13 amino acids. Trimming removed 2 bases at V and 5 bases at J, with 10 bases between. The DNA of the CDR3 is TGCGCCAGCAGCTTACAGGGTGGGGAGACCCAGTACTTC. It is translated as CASSLQGGETQYF. Complete variable domain (other parts from reference TRBV5-1 and TRBJ2-5): KAGVTQTPRYLIKTRGQQVTLSCSPISGHRSVSWYQQTPGQGLQFLFEYFSETQRNKGNFPGRFSGRQFSNSRSEMNVSTLELGDSALYLCASSLQGGETQYFGPGTRLLVL.

This clone was recorded a few times. Other DNA sequences within the sample encode an identical CDR3. The chain recombines TRBV9 with TRBJ2-1, with D possibly TRBD2 on 5 matching bases. Germline CDR1 SGDLS, CDR2 YYNGEE. V was trimmed by 1 base and J by 0 bases, leaving 8 bases between them. The length of the CDR3 is 15 residues. The CDR3 sequence is CASSVLASSYNEQFF. The CDR3, as DNA: TGTGCCAGCAGCGTATTAGCGAGCTCCTACAATGAGCAGTTCTTC.

The chain uses TRBV10-3 and TRBJ1-2; 9 nucleotides line up with TRBD1. This CDR3 is built from 16 residues. J gave up 8 bases and V 4 bases, and 14 bases lay outside the gene matches. Germline loops: CDR1 ENHRY, CDR2 SYGVKD. The CDR3 sequence is CAISGQGGSYLSGYTF. CDR3 bases: TGTGCCATCAGTGGACAGGGGGGGAGCTATCTTTCAGGCTACACCTTC.

The rearrangement uses TRBV14 and TRBJ2-1, with D possibly being TRBD1 or TRBD2 (7 bases each). Germline-derived CDR1 and CDR2 are SGHDN and FVKESK. With 4 bases removed from V and 1 base from J, the gap between germline ends came to 17 bases. The CDR3 contains 17 residues. The CDR3 DNA reads TGTGCCAGCAGCCCATTACAGGGGCGGGGGTCCTACAATGAGCAGTTCTTC. Amino acid sequence: CASSPLQGRGSYNEQFF.

The V call is TRBV2, the J call TRBJ2-3; D uncertain. Between the trimmed V and J ends, which lost 5 bases and 0 bases, there was a span of 6 bases. Germline V gives CDR1 SNHLY, CDR2 FYNNEI. This CDR3 contains 13 residues. For the CDR3, the DNA is TGTGCCAGCAGTAAGTCTAGCACAGATACGCAGTATTTT. It yields the protein CASSKSSTDTQYF.

The count of this clone is one. The CDR3: CASSPTGAGELFF. CDR3 coding DNA: TGTGCCAGCAGCCCGACAGGGGCCGGGGAGCTGTTTTTT. The V gene is TRBV7-3, the J gene TRBJ2-2; 8 bases fit TRBD1. Germline CDR1 SGHTA, CDR2 FQGTGA. J was trimmed by 6 bases and V by 5 bases; bases with no gene match: 2. The CDR3 spans 13 residues.

The chain couples TRBV18 to TRBJ1-3; no clear D. Germline lookup yields CDR1 KGHSH and CDR2 LQKENI. The CDR3 loop spans 14 amino acids. The ends were cut back, 6 bases at V and 2 bases at J, with 11 bases in the middle. The CDR3 protein is CASSGGRPGNTIYF. CDR3 DNA sequence: TGTGCCAGCTCCGGCGGGCGCCCTGGAAACACCATATATTTT.

The V and J genes are TRBV9 and TRBJ2-7; D possibly matches TRBD1 or TRBD2 (6 bases each). This CDR3 region has 15 residues. From germline, CDR1 is SGDLS and CDR2 YYNGEE. With 0 bases removed from V and 5 bases from J, the gap between germline ends came to 15 bases. CDR3 region: CASSVGGAPSHEQYF. The CDR3 DNA sequence: TGTGCCAGCAGCGTAGGGGGGGCACCGTCCCACGAGCAGTACTTC.

CDR3 nucleotides: TGCAGCGTCGTAACAGGGAGCCAAGAGACCCAGTACTTC. Translated: CSVVTGSQETQYF. The chain is built from TRBV29-1 and TRBJ2-5; D perhaps matches TRBD1 (6 bases). Trimming pared 6 bases from V and 1 base from J, leaving 12 bases between. The CDR3 spans 13 residues. Germline V CDR1 and CDR2: SQVTM, ANQGSEA.

This clone has a count of ten or more. Different DNA sequences within this sample yield the same CDR3. The chain is built from TRBV5-1 and TRBJ2-2, with D possibly TRBD1 on 6 matching bases. This CDR3 region has 14 residues. Germline lookup yields CDR1 SGHRS and CDR2 YFSETQ. V was trimmed by 0 bases and J by 6 bases, leaving 9 bases between them. The CDR3 DNA is TGCGCCAGCAGCTTGGCCACAGGGCCCGGGGAGCTGTTTTTT. Translated: CASSLATGPGELFF. The full variable domain, with the rest looked up from reference TRBV5-1 and TRBJ2-2, is KAGVTQTPRYLIKTRGQQVTLSCSPISGHRSVSWYQQTPGQGLQFLFEYFSETQRNKGNFPGRFSGRQFSNSRSEMNVSTLELGDSALYLCASSLATGPGELFFGEGSRLTVL.

The table lists this clone with a few counts. The chain recombines TRBV7-3 with TRBJ1-1; D ambiguous. This CDR3 is 13 amino acids long. The germline V gene has CDR1 SGHTA and CDR2 FQGTGA. V was trimmed by 8 bases and J by 7 bases, leaving 17 bases between them. The CDR3 bases are TGTGCCAGCTGCCCCCGCGAGGGATTTGAAGCTTTCTTT. The encoded protein is CASCPREGFEAFF.

The chain joins TRBV6-1 to TRBJ1-3, with TRBD1 as a possible D gene (5 bases). Germline V gene sequence: CDR1 MNHNS, CDR2 SASEGT. The CDR3 loop spans 14 amino acids. V was trimmed by 7 bases and J by 0 bases, leaving 10 bases between them. This CDR3 reads CASKPGHSGNTIYF. CDR3 nucleotide sequence: TGTGCCAGCAAACCGGGGCACTCTGGAAACACCATATATTTT.

The chain uses TRBV29-1 and TRBJ2-3; weak D call: TRBD2 (6 bases). Germline V lookup: CDR1 SQVTM, CDR2 ANQGSEA. Trimming pared 6 bases from V and 4 bases from J, leaving 11 bases between. The CDR3 has 12 amino acids. CDR3 residues: CSVRPGADTQYF. The CDR3 DNA follows: TGCAGCGTCCGTCCGGGGGCAGATACGCAGTATTTT.

The chain has TRBV6-1 and TRBJ1-5; 11 positions agree with TRBD1. Germline CDR1 MNHNS, CDR2 SASEGT. V was pared by 2 bases and J by 4 bases, with 4 bases of the junction left unmatched. The CDR3 is 16 residues long. DNA of the CDR3: TGTGCCAGCAGTGAACCGGGACAGGGGGTAAATCAGCCCCAGCATTTT. The encoded protein is CASSEPGQGVNQPQHF.

A few counts support this clone. The chain employs TRBV29-1 and TRBJ1-1; the match to TRBD1 covers 7 bases. The V segment lost 0 bases and the J segment 6 bases; nucleotides outside the gene matches: 10. The CDR3 contains 15 residues. Germline V gene lookup returns CDR1 SQVTM and CDR2 ANQGSEA. The chain's CDR3 is CSVEDPTTGRAEAFF. In DNA form, the CDR3 reads TGCAGCGTTGAAGACCCAACGACAGGGAGGGCTGAAGCTTTCTTT.

The rearrangement links TRBV2 to TRBJ1-5, with unresolved D. V was trimmed by 3 bases and J by 2 bases, leaving 11 bases between them. The length of the CDR3 is 15 residues. CDR1 and CDR2 (germline): SNHLY, FYNNEI. CDR3 amino acids: CASSDQRVGNQPQHF. DNA for the CDR3: TGTGCCAGCAGTGATCAGCGGGTGGGCAATCAGCCCCAGCATTTT.

This clone was counted a single time. This chain connects TRBV27 to TRBJ1-1; tentative D call: TRBD1 (6 bases). The CDR3 loop spans 14 amino acids. Deletions cut 2 bases from V and 5 bases from J, with 12 bases between. The germline V gene has CDR1 MNHEY and CDR2 SMNVEV (reference sequence). The CDR3: CASSLKLGGTEAFF. Here the CDR3 DNA reads TGTGCCAGCAGTTTAAAATTAGGGGGTACTGAAGCTTTCTTT.

This sequence joins TRBV11-3 and TRBJ2-1; perhaps TRBD2 as D (5 bases). Germline V lookup: CDR1 SGHNT, CDR2 YENEEA. There are 16 residues in the CDR3. The V end was cut by 1 base, the J end by 6 bases, with 16 bases between. DNA of the CDR3: TGTGCCAGCAGCTTAGCTTACCGGGAAAAGAGCAATGAGCAGTTCTTC. It codes for CASSLAYREKSNEQFF. The full variable domain, in which reference TRBV11-3 and TRBJ2-1 provide the parts outside the CDR3, is EAGVVQSPRYKIIEKKQPVAFWCNPISGHNTLYWYLQNLGQGPELLIRYENEEAVDDSQLPKDRFSAERLKGVDSTLKIQPAELGDSAVYLCASSLAYREKSNEQFFGPGTRLTVL.

This clone appeared a few times. V and J are TRBV29-1 and TRBJ2-5; TRBD2 agrees at 7 bases. The CDR3 is 14 residues long. CDR1 is SQVTM, CDR2 ANQGSEA, per germline. The V gene end was trimmed by 7 bases and the J gene end by 5 bases; junction bases not matched to a gene: 13. The CDR3 is CSARGGSGSETQYF. In DNA form, the CDR3 reads TGCAGCGCGCGGGGAGGGTCGGGTTCGGAGACCCAGTACTTC.

This sequence joins TRBV18 and TRBJ2-3; weak D call: TRBD1 (6 bases). Trimming took 1 base from V and 4 from J, leaving 9 bases between them. Germline CDR1 reads KGHSH; CDR2 reads LQKENI. This CDR3 region has 14 residues. As DNA, the CDR3 is TGTGCCAGCTCACCACGGCAGGGGTCAGATACGCAGTATTTT. Its translation is CASSPRQGSDTQYF.

The chain employs TRBV19 and TRBJ2-2; unclear D gene. Trimming left V 5 bases short and J 3 bases short, with 7 bases between. This CDR3 comprises 13 residues. Germline CDR1 reads LNHDA; CDR2 reads SQIVND (reference sequence). The CDR3: CASSPGYTGELFF. CDR3 bases: TGTGCCAGTAGTCCGGGCTACACCGGGGAGCTGTTTTTT.

The J gene is TRBJ1-1, the V gene TRBV12-1; the DNA was not compared with TRBD1, the D call given in the table. TRBV12-1 is a pseudogene locus. The CDR3 loop spans 14 amino acids. The CDR3, as DNA: TGTGCCAGCAGCTTTACAGAAAAGAACACTGAAGCTTTCTTT. Encoded protein: CASSFTEKNTEAFF.

The chain recombines TRBV27 with TRBJ1-3; D is uncertain. Germline-derived CDR1 and CDR2 are MNHEY and SMNVEV (reference sequence). Trimming took off 4 bases at V and 0 bases at J, with 7 bases between the two ends. The CDR3 is 14 residues long. The chain's CDR3 is CASSSGFSGNTIYF. CDR3 in DNA: TGTGCCAGCAGTTCGGGCTTCTCTGGAAACACCATATATTTT.

The chain carries TRBV27 and TRBJ2-7; TRBD1 matches 7 bases. Trimming at V came to 5 bases and at J to 7 bases, leaving 8 bases not matched to a gene. The CDR3 totals 13 residues. Germline V gene lookup returns CDR1 MNHEY and CDR2 SMNVEV (reference sequence). The CDR3 region is CASSQGDWVEQYF. CDR3 in DNA: TGTGCCAGCAGTCAGGGGGATTGGGTAGAGCAGTACTTC.

This clone has just a few counts. CDR3 DNA: TGTGCCAGCGGGGGGGCTATCACTGAAGCTTTCTTT. Protein: CASGGAITEAFF. This chain links TRBV6-6 with TRBJ1-1, with TRBD1 as a possible D gene (6 bases). The CDR3 totals 12 residues. The ends were cut back, 8 bases at V and 4 bases at J, with 11 bases in the middle. Germline V CDR1 and CDR2: MNHNY, SVGAGI (reference sequence).

In its sample, this clone was seen once. The chain uses TRBV28 and TRBJ1-4; TRBD1 agrees at 9 bases. Germline lookup yields CDR1 MDHEN and CDR2 SYDVKM. The CDR3 totals 16 residues. The V gene end was trimmed by 10 bases and the J gene end by 2 bases; junction bases not matched to a gene: 11. In nucleotides, the CDR3 is TGTGCCACCTATACAGGGGGCGATATCACTAATGAAAAACTGTTTTTT. The encoded protein is CATYTGGDITNEKLFF. Filled out from reference TRBV28 and TRBJ1-4, the complete variable domain reads DVKVTQSSRYLVKRTGEKVFLECVQDMDHENMFWYRQDPGLGLRLIYFSYDVKMKEKGDIPEGYSVSREKKERFSLILESASTNQTSMYLCATYTGGDITNEKLFFGSGTQLSVL.

This clone has only a few counts. This specimen includes other DNA sequences encoding the same CDR3. V gene TRBV25-1 combines with J gene TRBJ1-5; D not resolved. The germline gives CDR1 MGHDK, CDR2 SYGVNS. The CDR3 sequence is 13 residues long. V was pared by 3 bases and J by 2 bases, with 5 bases between. The CDR3 nucleotides read TGTGCCAGCAGTGATAGAGGCAATCAGCCCCAGCATTTT. The encoded protein is CASSDRGNQPQHF.